This T cell receptor (beta chain) was observed in a study of cytomegalovirus exposure and HLA in healthy donors. The method was immunoSEQ multiplex PCR; TCRdb's version includes in-frame clones alone and lacks a portion of them. The sample records about 150,000 clones, roughly 86% being singletons. General study points: Rare sequences made up most TCRs, while some public TCRs were found in many donors.

As concerns this clone: Antigen unknown.

Between the trimmed V and J ends, which lost 0 bases and 10 bases, there was a span of 5 bases. Germline V lookup: CDR1 SGHRS, CDR2 YFSETQ. This CDR3 spans 11 amino acids. Sequenced material: PBMCs. This receptor was identified in a human donor in good health. This chain links TRBV5-1 with TRBJ2-1, with a tentative D call TRBD1 (5 bases). Here the CDR3 reads CASSLGQEQFF. DNA of the CDR3: TGCGCCAGCAGCTTGGGACAGGAGCAGTTCTTC.